One T cell receptor (beta chain) is described in this entry. The CDR3 spans 12 residues. Trimming shortened V by 1 base and J by 1 base, and 4 bases separated the two germline ends. CDR1 and CDR2 from the germline V gene are GTSNPN and SVGIG (reference sequence). This entry is derived from a study of control samples from healthy donors and cancer patients. Assay: immunoSEQ multiplex PCR; the TCRdb copy retains only in-frame clones and omits some. The sample consists of about 78,000 clones, around 90% of them appearing once. The sequence was obtained from a woman in her sixties or seventies in good health. The sequenced material came from blood. The chain is built from TRBV30 and TRBJ1-1; D unclear. The CDR3 sequence is CAWSGQNTEAFF. The DNA of the CDR3 is TGTGCCTGGAGTGGACAGAACACTGAAGCTTTCTTT.